This TCR beta chain was sequenced during a study of OX40 agonist ivuxolimab in advanced cancers. Study details: Hepatocellular carcinoma, melanoma, renal cell or head and neck cancer was diagnosed in the dose-escalation patients. Study findings and constraints: Both blood CD4+ and CD8+ T cells showed clonal growth by week 6 at 0.1 to 3.0 mg/kg. CD8+ T cells were the subset that, on average, had more expanded clones than CD4+.

The CDR3 consists of 16 residues. The germline gives CDR1 MGHRA, CDR2 YSYEKL. With 1 base clipped from V and 0 bases from J, the junction kept 2 bases outside the gene matches. The repertoire was sequenced with immunoSEQ multiplex PCR; TCRdb's copy has only in-frame clones and lacks some. This table has 65,000 to 85,000 clones, around 92% appearing once. Turning to this clone: What it binds is unknown.

This sequence was found in an adult with an advanced solid tumor such as melanoma, head and neck, liver or kidney cancer. The specimen was CD4+ or CD8+ T cells sorted from blood, collected in a trial of the OX40 agonist ivuxolimab. The gene calls are TRBV4-1 and TRBJ1-4; 7 bases line up with TRBD1. The CDR3 loop reads CASSQVGTATNEKLFF. CDR3 in DNA: TGCGCCAGCAGCCAAGTCGGGACAGCAACTAATGAAAAACTGTTTTTT.